The table lists the clone carrying this T cell receptor (beta chain) with many counts. From germline, CDR1 is SGHRS and CDR2 YFSETQ. Trimming removed 5 bases at V and 3 bases at J, with 16 bases between. The CDR3 runs 15 residues. Time point indicated: newly diagnosed GD, antithyroid drugs for less than 3 months. TCR sequences were obtained from RNA taken from PBMCs. Collection of peripheral blood (nine milliliters) was done using EDTA tubes. Investigators prepared the TCR beta libraries by applying iRepertoire HTBI primers and Arm-PCR of CDR3 regions. TCRdb recomputed calls from the multiplex PCR reads with MiXCR, one row per CDR3 protein. The sample lists 400,000 to 500,000 distinct CDR3 sequences; 15% were seen once. The record originates from a study of regulatory T cells in long-lasting Graves disease. This sample was also put to use in a study of T cells in Graves' hyperthyroidism and ophthalmopathy. According to that study: The hyperthyroidism was newly diagnosed and had lasted under 2 months; the patients were aged 18 to 65. First-round RT-PCR with HTBI primers amplified the TCR CDR3 region. Most thyroid clonotypes expanded above 0.001 were also detected in blood.

The clonotype comes from a woman aged 40 to 55 with Graves disease. The source material was peripheral blood mononuclear cells (PBMCs), sampled at new diagnosis, from a patient treated with antithyroid drugs. The chain is built from TRBV5-1 and TRBJ2-3; a possible D gene is TRBD1 (7 bases). CDR3 sequence (DNA): TGCGCCAGCAGTGGAACAGGGGAGGTGACAGATACGCAGTATTTT. This gives the protein CASSGTGEVTDTQYF.